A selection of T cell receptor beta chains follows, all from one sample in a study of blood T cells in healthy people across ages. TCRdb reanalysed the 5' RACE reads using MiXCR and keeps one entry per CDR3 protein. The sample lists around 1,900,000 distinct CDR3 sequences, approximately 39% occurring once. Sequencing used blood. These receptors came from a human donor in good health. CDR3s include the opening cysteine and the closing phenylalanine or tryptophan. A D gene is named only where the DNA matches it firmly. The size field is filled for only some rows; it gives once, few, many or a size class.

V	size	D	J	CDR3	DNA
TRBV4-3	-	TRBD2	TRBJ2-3	CASSPNPSGDLTDTQYF	TGCGCCAGCAGCCCAAATCCTAGCGGGGATTTAACAGATACGCAGTATTTT
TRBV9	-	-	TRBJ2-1	CASSPLGGTYNEQFF	TGTGCCAGCAGCCCCCTTGGCGGGACCTACAATGAGCAGTTCTTC
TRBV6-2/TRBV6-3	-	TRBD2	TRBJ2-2	CASTDGLAGANTGELFF	TGTGCCAGCACCGACGGACTAGCGGGGGCCAACACCGGGGAGCTGTTTTTT
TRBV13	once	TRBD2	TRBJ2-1	CASSSNAGLAGYNEQFF	TGTGCCAGCAGCTCCAACGCGGGACTAGCGGGTTACAATGAGCAGTTCTTC
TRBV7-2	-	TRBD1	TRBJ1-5	CASGPGTGYQPQHF	TGTGCCAGCGGACCCGGGACAGGGTATCAGCCCCAGCATTTT
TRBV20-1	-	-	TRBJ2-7	CSATQSGTASSYEQYF	TGCAGTGCTACCCAAAGCGGGACAGCCAGCTCCTACGAGCAGTACTTC
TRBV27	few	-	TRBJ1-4	CASSFEANEKLFF	TGTGCCAGCAGTTTTGAAGCTAATGAAAAACTGTTTTTT
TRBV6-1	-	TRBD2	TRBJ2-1	CASRGGMRGGVNEQFF	TGTGCCAGCAGAGGAGGGATGCGGGGGGGCGTCAATGAGCAGTTCTTC
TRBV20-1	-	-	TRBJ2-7	CSASPHPEAYEQYF	TGCAGTGCTAGTCCCCATCCAGAGGCCTACGAGCAGTACTTC
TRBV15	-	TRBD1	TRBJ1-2	CAPSRDSSRDRDGYTF	TGTGCCCCCAGCAGAGATTCTTCAAGGGACAGGGATGGCTACACCTTC
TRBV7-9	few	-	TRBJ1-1	CASSSFLVLAGQNTEAFF	TGTGCCAGCAGCTCCTTCCTTGTCCTAGCAGGGCAGAACACTGAAGCTTTCTTT
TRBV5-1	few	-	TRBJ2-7	CASSPTLGDSEQYF	TGCGCCAGCAGCCCCACCTTGGGGGACTCCGAGCAGTACTTC
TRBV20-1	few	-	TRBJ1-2	CSARGALFYGYTF	TGCAGTGCAAGGGGGGCCCTCTTCTATGGCTACACCTTC
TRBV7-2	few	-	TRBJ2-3	CASSSRRLVMSTDTQYF	TGTGCCAGCAGCTCACGAAGACTAGTCATGAGCACAGATACGCAGTATTTT
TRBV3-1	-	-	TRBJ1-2	CASSQDYREGGYTF	TGTGCCAGCAGCCAAGATTACAGGGAGGGTGGCTACACCTTC
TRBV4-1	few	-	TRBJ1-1	CASSQDPGFMNIEAFF	TGCGCCAGCAGCCAAGATCCGGGGTTCATGAACATTGAAGCTTTCTTT
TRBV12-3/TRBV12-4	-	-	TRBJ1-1	CASSLKGSGEAFF	TGTGCCAGCAGTCTCAAAGGATCGGGAGAAGCTTTCTTT
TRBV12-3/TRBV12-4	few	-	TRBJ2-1	CASSRDAQRGNEQFF	TGTGCCAGCAGCCGAGACGCCCAGAGGGGCAATGAGCAGTTCTTC
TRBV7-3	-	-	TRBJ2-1	CASSQNRDSDNEQFF	TGTGCCAGCAGCCAAAACCGGGACTCGGACAATGAGCAGTTCTTC
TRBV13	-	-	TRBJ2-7	CASSLGGGGPSYEQYF	TGTGCCAGCAGCTTAGGAGGTGGGGGGCCGTCCTACGAGCAGTACTTC
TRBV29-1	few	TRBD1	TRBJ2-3	CSVDGVGTGFTDTQYF	TGCAGCGTTGACGGAGTTGGGACAGGCTTCACAGATACGCAGTATTTT
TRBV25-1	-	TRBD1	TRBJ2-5	CASSRDGQGAQETQYF	TGTGCCAGCAGTAGAGATGGACAGGGGGCGCAAGAGACCCAGTACTTC
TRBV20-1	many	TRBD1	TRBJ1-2	CSADRDGYTF	TGCAGCGCCGACAGGGATGGCTACACCTTC
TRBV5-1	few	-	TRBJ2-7	CASSPGGTVSYEQYF	TGCGCCAGCAGCCCGGGCGGGACGGTCTCCTACGAGCAGTACTTC
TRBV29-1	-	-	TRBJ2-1	CSVAGGRGPSYNEQFF	TGCAGCGTTGCTGGGGGTAGGGGCCCCTCCTACAATGAGCAGTTCTTC
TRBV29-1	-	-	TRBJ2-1	CSVEWWSEDNEQFF	TGCAGCGTTGAGTGGTGGAGCGAAGACAATGAGCAGTTCTTC
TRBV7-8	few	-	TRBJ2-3	CASSLVARTSTDTQYF	TGTGCCAGCAGCTTAGTGGCACGGACTAGCACAGATACGCAGTATTTT
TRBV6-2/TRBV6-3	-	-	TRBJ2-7	CASSYVGAGSHEQYF	TGTGCCAGCAGTTACGTTGGGGCAGGGAGTCACGAGCAGTACTTC
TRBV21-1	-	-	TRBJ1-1	CASVFGGVNNTEAFF	TGTGCCAGCGTTTTCGGAGGGGTCAATAACACTGAAGCTTTCTTT
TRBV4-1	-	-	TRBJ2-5	CASSLRWIQETQYF	TGCGCCAGCAGCCTCAGATGGATTCAAGAGACCCAGTACTTC
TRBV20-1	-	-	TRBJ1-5	CSARRRNQPQHF	TGCAGTGCTAGGCGGCGGAATCAGCCCCAGCATTTT